The 26 T cell receptor beta chains below all came from one sample that was sequenced in a study of CD8+ T cells in alopecia areata. Regarding treatment: oral pan-JAK inhibitor, 5-10 mg twice daily. cDNA reverse transcribed from extracted RNA served as the sequencing template. The method was immunoSEQ multiplex PCR; TCRdb's version includes in-frame clones alone and lacks a portion of them. This table holds 210,000 or so clones, over 60% found once. The sample consisted of CD4+ T cells sorted from blood, taken at week 44, from a patient treated with tofacitinib. All receptors come from a human donor with alopecia areata.

The chain uses TRBV30 and TRBJ1-2; TRBD1 agrees at 8 bases. CDR1 is GTSNPN, CDR2 SVGIG, per germline (reference sequence). The ends lost 5 bases at V and 4 bases at J; junction bases unmatched: 3. The length of the CDR3 is 12 residues. CDR3 coding DNA: TGTGCCTGGGGACAGGGATCCTATGGCTACACCTTC. Amino acids: CAWGQGSYGYTF.

The chain links TRBV7-2 to TRBJ2-2, with D perhaps given as TRBD1 or TRBD2 (5 bases each). The germline gives CDR1 SGHTA, CDR2 FQGNSA. This CDR3 has 16 amino acids. Trimming stripped 5 bases from V and 0 bases from J, with 13 bases between. The CDR3 DNA sequence: TGTGCCAGCAGCCAGACCGGGACGACGAACACCGGGGAGCTGTTTTTT. Encoded protein: CASSQTGTTNTGELFF.

The count of this clone is one. The chain combines TRBV2 with TRBJ1-5; D remains unclear. Germline assignment: CDR1 SNHLY and CDR2 FYNNEI. The CDR3 has 13 amino acids. V dropped 5 bases and J dropped 7 bases, with 12 bases sitting between them. This CDR3 reads CASSPELVQPQHF. The CDR3 nucleotides read TGTGCCAGCAGTCCAGAGTTGGTCCAGCCCCAGCATTTT. The variable domain in full, with the rest retrieved from reference TRBV2 and TRBJ1-5, is EPEVTQTPSHQVTQMGQEVILRCVPISNHLYFYWYRQILGQKVEFLVSFYNNEISEKSEIFDDQFSVERPDGSNFTLKIRSTKLEDSAMYFCASSPELVQPQHFGDGTRLSIL.

V gene TRBV11-2 combines with J gene TRBJ2-3; no reliable D call. The V gene lost 1 base and the J gene lost 4 bases, with 3 bases spanning the gap. CDR1 and CDR2 (germline): SGHAT, FQNNGV. The CDR3 is 12 amino acids. CDR3 bases: TGTGCCAGCAGCTTAGCTTCAGATACGCAGTATTTT. Translated: CASSLASDTQYF.

This chain links TRBV15 with TRBJ2-7; 11 nucleotides agree with TRBD1. The CDR3 totals 15 residues. The germline V gene encodes CDR1 LNHNV and CDR2 YYDKDF (reference sequence). The trim removed 3 bases at V and 3 bases at J, leaving 4 bases unmatched. For the CDR3, the DNA is TGTGCCACCAGCAGTGCCGGGACAGGGGGCTACGAGCAGTACTTC. It codes for CATSSAGTGGYEQYF.

The rearrangement uses TRBV27 and TRBJ2-5, with D possibly TRBD2 on 6 matching bases. V lost 6 bases and J lost 4, with 12 bases in between. The CDR3 consists of 13 residues. CDR1 MNHEY and CDR2 SMNVEV come from the germline V gene (reference sequence). CDR3 sequence reads: CASRRGGVETQYF. CDR3 nucleotides: TGTGCCAGCAGACGGGGAGGAGTAGAGACCCAGTACTTC.

The rearrangement uses TRBV18 and TRBJ1-1; D unclear. CDR3 size: 14 residues. Deletions cut 6 bases from V and 0 bases from J, with 11 bases between. Looked up from germline, CDR1 is KGHSH and CDR2 is LQKENI. CDR3 coding DNA: TGTGCCAGCTCCCCCGGGGTGGTGAACACTGAAGCTTTCTTT. It codes for CASSPGVVNTEAFF. Full variable domain (rest looked up from reference TRBV18 and TRBJ1-1): NAGVMQNPRHLVRRRGQEARLRCSPMKGHSHVYWYRQLPEEGLKFMVYLQKENIIDESGMPKERFSAEFPKEGPSILRIQQVVRGDSAAYFCASSPGVVNTEAFFGQGTRLTVV.

This sequence joins TRBV5-1 and TRBJ1-1; D gene ambiguous. V was shortened by 0 bases and J by 0 bases, with 15 bases between the two germline ends. The germline V gene has CDR1 SGHRS and CDR2 YFSETQ. The CDR3 runs to 17 residues. CDR3 loop: CASSLGLLPNLNTEAFF. DNA of the CDR3: TGCGCCAGCAGCTTGGGACTACTCCCCAACCTGAACACTGAAGCTTTCTTT.

This chain links TRBV4-3 with TRBJ1-1, with D possibly TRBD1 on 5 matching bases. Trimming shortened V by 0 bases and J by 0 bases, and 8 bases separated the two germline ends. CDR3 size: 15 residues. Germline V gene lookup returns CDR1 LGHNA and CDR2 YSLEER. The CDR3 DNA is TGCGCCAGCAGCCAAGACCAGACAGTGAACACTGAAGCTTTCTTT. Residues: CASSQDQTVNTEAFF.

This clone was recorded a few times. This chain connects TRBV14 to TRBJ1-2; D is ambiguous. Trimming took 4 bases from V and 4 from J, leaving 10 bases between them. CDR1 and CDR2 from the germline V gene are SGHDN and FVKESK. The CDR3 is made up of 13 amino acids. CDR3 sequence (DNA): TGTGCCAGCAGCCCCTACGGACCCTATGGCTACACCTTC. This translates into CASSPYGPYGYTF.

CDR3 DNA sequence: TGTGCCAGCAGCCAAGAAGTTCAGTACAATGAGCAGTTCTTC. This codes for CASSQEVQYNEQFF. V gene TRBV14 combines with J gene TRBJ2-1; D remains ambiguous. V was trimmed by 0 bases and J by 4 bases, leaving 7 bases between them. Germline loops: CDR1 SGHDN, CDR2 FVKESK. The CDR3 totals 14 residues.

J is TRBJ2-3 and V is TRBV15; D may be TRBD2 (6 bases). The CDR3 sequence is 15 residues long. Germline CDR1 and CDR2: LNHNV and YYDKDF (reference sequence). Trimming took off 2 bases at V and 8 bases at J, with 17 bases between the two ends. In nucleotides, the CDR3 is TGTGCCACCAGCAGAACCGGGACTCGCTTCGGTACGCAGTATTTT. It specifies CATSRTGTRFGTQYF.

This sequence joins TRBV11-3 and TRBJ2-1; TRBD1 or TRBD2 may be the D gene (7 bases each). Per the germline V gene, CDR1 is SGHNT and CDR2 is YENEEA. This CDR3 region has 16 residues. With 4 bases removed from V and 3 bases from J, the gap between germline ends came to 16 bases. DNA of the CDR3: TGTGCCAGCAGCTCGCGAGGGGGCGGGGGCTACAATGAGCAGTTCTTC. This codes for CASSSRGGGGYNEQFF.

The chain carries TRBV7-8 and TRBJ1-2; the match to TRBD1 covers 8 bases. CDR3 length: 14 amino acids. V trimming: 2 bases; J trimming: 7 bases; junction bases outside the gene matches: 6. CDR1 is SGHVS, CDR2 FQNEAQ, per germline. The CDR3 region is CASSLSTGVGGYTF. DNA of the CDR3: TGTGCCAGCAGCTTATCGACAGGGGTGGGTGGCTACACCTTC.

This chain links TRBV4-3 with TRBJ1-2; 8 bases are a match to TRBD1. V was clipped by 3 bases and J by 8 bases; unmatched bases: 5. Germline CDR1 reads LGHNA; CDR2 reads YSLEER. The CDR3 extends over 13 amino acids. The CDR3 loop is CASSQDRDGGYTF. CDR3 DNA sequence: TGCGCCAGCAGCCAGGACAGGGATGGAGGCTACACCTTC.

The CDR3 protein is CASRQGWNSPLHF. DNA of the CDR3: TGTGCCAGTCGGCAGGGCTGGAATTCACCCCTCCACTTT. This rearrangement joins TRBV15 to TRBJ1-6; D possibly corresponds to TRBD1 (5 bases). Deletions cut 10 bases from V and 7 bases from J, with 14 bases between. CDR1 and CDR2 (germline): LNHNV, YYDKDF (reference sequence). The CDR3 sequence is 13 residues long.

The genes are TRBV5-1 and TRBJ1-1, with D perhaps TRBD1 (6 bases). This CDR3 region has 13 residues. Germline V lookup: CDR1 SGHRS, CDR2 YFSETQ. Trimming took off 4 bases at V and 7 bases at J, with 14 bases between the two ends. The CDR3 reads CASSEGGSREAFF. The CDR3 DNA is TGCGCCAGCAGCGAGGGGGGAAGCCGTGAAGCTTTCTTT.

V is TRBV27 and J is TRBJ2-4, with 7 nucleotides matching TRBD1. Germline V gives CDR1 MNHEY, CDR2 SMNVEV (reference sequence). The V gene end was trimmed by 2 bases and the J gene end by 2 bases; junction bases not matched to a gene: 3. The CDR3 loop spans 15 amino acids. The CDR3: CASSLQTGTKNIQYF. CDR3 nucleotides: TGTGCCAGCAGTTTACAGACAGGGACCAAAAACATTCAGTACTTC.

As DNA, the CDR3 is TGTGCCAGCACCGAAAGGGCACATATCTATAATTCACCCCTCCACTTT. It is translated as CASTERAHIYNSPLHF. The chain has TRBV2 and TRBJ1-6, with no clear D. Per the germline V gene, CDR1 is SNHLY and CDR2 is FYNNEI. This CDR3 comprises 16 residues. Trimming stripped 7 bases from V and 3 bases from J, with 16 bases between. Filled out from reference TRBV2 and TRBJ1-6, the complete variable domain reads EPEVTQTPSHQVTQMGQEVILRCVPISNHLYFYWYRQILGQKVEFLVSFYNNEISEKSEIFDDQFSVERPDGSNFTLKIRSTKLEDSAMYFCASTERAHIYNSPLHFGNGTRLTVT.

The CDR3 region has the DNA TGTGCCAGTAGTGGGCAGGGTGGCAAGGATACGCAGTATTTT. It translates to CASSGQGGKDTQYF. The chain couples TRBV19 to TRBJ2-3, with D possibly matching TRBD1 (5 bases). Germline V gene data show CDR1 as LNHDA and CDR2 as SQIVND (reference sequence). Trimming cost V 5 bases and J 6 bases, with 15 bases left between them. The CDR3 totals 14 residues.

The chain combines TRBV27 with TRBJ2-7; TRBD1 might be the D (6 bases). This CDR3 is built from 13 residues. Germline V gives CDR1 MNHEY, CDR2 SMNVEV (reference sequence). V was cut by 7 bases and J by 2 bases, with 12 bases left in between. CDR3 in DNA: TGTGCCAGCAAACGGGACAACACCTACGAGCAGTACTTC. Protein: CASKRDNTYEQYF.

J is TRBJ1-1 and V is TRBV30, with D tentatively TRBD1 (6 bases). V was trimmed by 0 bases and J by 6 bases, leaving 14 bases between them. Per the germline V gene, CDR1 is GTSNPN and CDR2 is SVGIG (reference sequence). This CDR3 has 14 amino acids. Here the CDR3 reads CAWSVRGRGAEAFF. The CDR3 bases are TGTGCCTGGAGTGTAAGGGGGAGGGGAGCTGAAGCTTTCTTT.

The V call is TRBV5-1, the J call TRBJ2-1; D possibly uses TRBD1 or TRBD2 (7 bases each). The CDR3 has 17 residues. Trimming cost V 5 bases and J 6 bases, with 24 bases left between them. Germline V gene sequence: CDR1 SGHRS, CDR2 YFSETQ. The CDR3: CASSSLAGGAVLNEQFF. In DNA form, the CDR3 reads TGCGCCAGCAGTTCCCTAGCAGGGGGGGCCGTTCTCAATGAGCAGTTCTTC.

This clone came up a few times. This specimen includes other DNA sequences encoding the same CDR3. The chain recombines TRBV7-2 with TRBJ1-5; TRBD1 might be the D (6 bases). This CDR3 contains 14 residues. Germline lookup yields CDR1 SGHTA and CDR2 FQGNSA. Trimming shortened V by 5 bases and J by 3 bases, and 11 bases separated the two germline ends. CDR3 DNA: TGTGCCAGCAGCACACAGGGCTCCAATCAGCCCCAGCATTTT. Its protein product is CASSTQGSNQPQHF.

This clone was observed a single time. J is TRBJ1-5 and V is TRBV6-6; D uncertain. This CDR3 spans 16 amino acids. The V end lost 6 bases, the J end lost 4 bases, and 19 bases lay between the germline ends. Germline CDR1 and CDR2: MNHNY and SVGAGI (reference sequence). The CDR3: CASRMNPTGWNQPQHF. CDR3 bases: TGTGCCAGCAGAATGAACCCGACGGGGTGGAATCAGCCCCAGCATTTT.

The chain has TRBV6-1 and TRBJ2-5; D uncertain. V was cut by 4 bases and J by 2 bases, with 8 bases left in between. CDR3 size: 13 residues. The V gene's germline CDR1 is MNHNS and CDR2 SASEGT. In nucleotides, the CDR3 is TGTGCCAGCAGTGTGGGATGGCAAGAGACCCAGTACTTC. It yields the protein CASSVGWQETQYF.